This TCR beta chain comes out of a study of shared clonotypes between healthy human individuals. V was clipped by 8 bases and J by 6 bases; unmatched bases: 6. CDR1 is LNHNV and CDR2 is YYDKDF in the germline V gene (reference sequence). CDR3 size: 14 residues. Naive CD8 cells lacked CD45RO, underwent positive selection for CCR7 and left out terminally differentiated effector memory CD45RA+ cells. Profiled with immunoSEQ multiplex PCR; TCRdb holds only in-frame clones, not every one. The data contain about 2.1 million clones, around 93% of them singletons. This TCR was recovered from a man younger than 35 in good health. Some clones in this sample may be carry-over from other donors' samples. The chain carries TRBV15 and TRBJ2-1, with 11 bases fitting TRBD2. Sequenced material: naive CD8+ T cells from PBMCs. The CDR3 DNA follows: TGTGCCACCCAGACTAGCGGGGCATCCAATGAGCAGTTCTTC. Its translation: CATQTSGASNEQFF. The variable domain in full, completed from reference TRBV15 and TRBJ2-1, reads DAMVIQNPRYQVTQFGKPVTLSCSQTLNHNVMYWYQQKSSQAPKLLFHYYDKDFNNEADTPDNFQSRRPNTSFCFLDIRSPGLGDTAMYLCATQTSGASNEQFFGPGTRLTVL.